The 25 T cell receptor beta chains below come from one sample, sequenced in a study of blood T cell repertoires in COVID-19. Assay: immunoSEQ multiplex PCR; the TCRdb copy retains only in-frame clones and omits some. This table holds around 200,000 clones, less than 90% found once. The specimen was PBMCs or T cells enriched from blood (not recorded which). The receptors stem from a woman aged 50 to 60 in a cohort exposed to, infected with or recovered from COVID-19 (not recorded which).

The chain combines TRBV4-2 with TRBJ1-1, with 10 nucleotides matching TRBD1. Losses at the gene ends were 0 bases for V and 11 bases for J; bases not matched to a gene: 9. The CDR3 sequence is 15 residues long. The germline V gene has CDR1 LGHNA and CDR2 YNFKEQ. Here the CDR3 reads CASSQEERQGARAFF. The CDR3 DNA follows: TGTGCCAGCAGCCAAGAAGAAAGACAGGGGGCTCGTGCTTTCTTT.

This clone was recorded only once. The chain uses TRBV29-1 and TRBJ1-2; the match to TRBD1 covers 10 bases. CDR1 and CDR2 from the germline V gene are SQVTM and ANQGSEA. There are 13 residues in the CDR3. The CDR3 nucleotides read TGCTCGGTAGGGACAGGGGATCACTATGGCTACACCTTC. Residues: CSVGTGDHYGYTF.

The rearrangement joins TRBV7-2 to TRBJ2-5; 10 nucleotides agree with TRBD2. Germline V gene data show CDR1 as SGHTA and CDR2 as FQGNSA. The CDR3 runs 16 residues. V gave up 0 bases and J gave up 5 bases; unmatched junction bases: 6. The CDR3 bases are TGTGCCAGCAGCTTAGCGGTAGCGGGGGGCCGGGAGACCCAGTACTTC. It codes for CASSLAVAGGRETQYF.

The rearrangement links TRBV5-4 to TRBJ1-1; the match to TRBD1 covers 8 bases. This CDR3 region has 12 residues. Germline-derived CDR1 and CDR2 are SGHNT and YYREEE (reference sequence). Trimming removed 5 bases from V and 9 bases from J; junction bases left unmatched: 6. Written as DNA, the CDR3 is TGTGCCAGCAGAGAACAGGGGGGTCAAGCTTTCTTT. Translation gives CASREQGGQAFF. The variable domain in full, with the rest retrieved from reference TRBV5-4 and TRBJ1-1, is ETGVTQSPTHLIKTRGQQVTLRCSSQSGHNTVSWYQQALGQGPQFIFQYYREEENGRGNFPPRFSGLQFPNYSSELNVNALELDDSALYLCASREQGGQAFFGQGTRLTVV.

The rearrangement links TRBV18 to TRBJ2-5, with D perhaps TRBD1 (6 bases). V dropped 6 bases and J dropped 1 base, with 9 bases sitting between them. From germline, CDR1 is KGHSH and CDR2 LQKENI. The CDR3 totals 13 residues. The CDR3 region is CASSRDIQETQYF. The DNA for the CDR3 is TGTGCCAGCTCTCGGGACATCCAAGAGACCCAGTACTTC.

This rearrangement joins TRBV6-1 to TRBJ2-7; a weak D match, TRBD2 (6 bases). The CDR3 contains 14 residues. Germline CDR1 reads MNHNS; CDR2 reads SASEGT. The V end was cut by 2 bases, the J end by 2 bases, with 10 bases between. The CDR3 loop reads CASSELEGPYEQYF. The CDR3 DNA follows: TGTGCCAGCAGTGAATTGGAGGGGCCCTACGAGCAGTACTTC.

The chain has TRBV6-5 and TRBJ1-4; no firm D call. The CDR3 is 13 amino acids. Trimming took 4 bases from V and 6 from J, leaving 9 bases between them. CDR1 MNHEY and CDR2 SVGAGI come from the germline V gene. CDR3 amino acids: CASSSPTHEKLFF. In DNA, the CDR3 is TGTGCCAGCAGTTCCCCGACTCATGAAAAACTGTTTTTT.

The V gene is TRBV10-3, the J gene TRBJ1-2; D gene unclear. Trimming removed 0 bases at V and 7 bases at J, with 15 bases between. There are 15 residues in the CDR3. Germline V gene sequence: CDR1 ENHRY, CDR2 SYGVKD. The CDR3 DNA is TGTGCCATCAGTGAGTCGAAAGAGTTTGAGGGTGGCTACACCTTC. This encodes CAISESKEFEGGYTF.

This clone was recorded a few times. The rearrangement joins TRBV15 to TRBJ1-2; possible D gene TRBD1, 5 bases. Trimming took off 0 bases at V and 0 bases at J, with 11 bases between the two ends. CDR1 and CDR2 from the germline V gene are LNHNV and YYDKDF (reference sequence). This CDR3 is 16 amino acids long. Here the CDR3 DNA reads TGTGCCACCAGCAGAGATGGGGCAGGAACTAACTATGGCTACACCTTC. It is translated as CATSRDGAGTNYGYTF.

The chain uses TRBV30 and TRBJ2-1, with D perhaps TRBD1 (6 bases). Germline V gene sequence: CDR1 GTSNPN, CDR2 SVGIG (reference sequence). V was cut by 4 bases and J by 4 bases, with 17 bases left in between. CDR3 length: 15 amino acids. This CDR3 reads CAWMSGRGFYNEQFF. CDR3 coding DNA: TGTGCCTGGATGTCTGGCAGGGGATTTTACAATGAGCAGTTCTTC.

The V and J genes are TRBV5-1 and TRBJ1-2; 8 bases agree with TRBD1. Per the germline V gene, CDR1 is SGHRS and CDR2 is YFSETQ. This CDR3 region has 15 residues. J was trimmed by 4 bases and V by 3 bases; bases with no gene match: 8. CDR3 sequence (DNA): TGCGCCAGCAGCTCTCCAGGGGGCGCAGGCTATGGCTACACCTTC. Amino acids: CASSSPGGAGYGYTF.

CDR3 protein: CASSLGGQGVRGYTF. The CDR3 DNA reads TGCGCCAGCAGCTTGGGAGGACAGGGGGTACGTGGCTACACCTTC. The rearrangement uses TRBV5-1 and TRBJ1-2, with TRBD1 matching over 10 bases. V dropped 0 bases and J dropped 7; count of bases not matched to a gene: 6. There are 15 residues in the CDR3. Germline CDR1 reads SGHRS; CDR2 reads YFSETQ. Using reference TRBV5-1 and TRBJ1-2 for the parts outside the CDR3, the full variable domain is KAGVTQTPRYLIKTRGQQVTLSCSPISGHRSVSWYQQTPGQGLQFLFEYFSETQRNKGNFPGRFSGRQFSNSRSEMNVSTLELGDSALYLCASSLGGQGVRGYTFGSGTRLTVV.

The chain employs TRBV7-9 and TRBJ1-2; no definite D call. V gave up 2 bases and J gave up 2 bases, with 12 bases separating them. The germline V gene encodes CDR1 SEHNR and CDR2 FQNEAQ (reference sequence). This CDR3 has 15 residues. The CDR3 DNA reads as TGTGCCAGCAGCTTATTCCCGGGTTTCAACTATGGCTACACCTTC. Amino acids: CASSLFPGFNYGYTF.

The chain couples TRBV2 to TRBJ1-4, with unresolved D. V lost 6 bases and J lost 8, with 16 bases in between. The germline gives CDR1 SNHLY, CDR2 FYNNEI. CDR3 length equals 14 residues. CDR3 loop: CASRAGALREKLFF. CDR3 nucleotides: TGTGCCAGCAGAGCGGGAGCCCTGAGGGAAAAACTGTTTTTT.

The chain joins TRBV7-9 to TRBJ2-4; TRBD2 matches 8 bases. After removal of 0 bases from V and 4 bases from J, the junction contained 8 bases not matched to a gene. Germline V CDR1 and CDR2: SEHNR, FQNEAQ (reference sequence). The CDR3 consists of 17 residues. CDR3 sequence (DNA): TGTGCCAGCAGCTTAGCGGTGGTAGCGGGGCTAAAAAACATTCAGTACTTC. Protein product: CASSLAVVAGLKNIQYF.

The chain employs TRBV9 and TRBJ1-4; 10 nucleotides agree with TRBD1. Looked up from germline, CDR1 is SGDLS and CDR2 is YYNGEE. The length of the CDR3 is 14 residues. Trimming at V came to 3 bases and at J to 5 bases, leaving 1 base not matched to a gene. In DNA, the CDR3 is TGTGCCAGCAGCGCGGGACAGGGGAATGAAAAACTGTTTTTT. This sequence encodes CASSAGQGNEKLFF.

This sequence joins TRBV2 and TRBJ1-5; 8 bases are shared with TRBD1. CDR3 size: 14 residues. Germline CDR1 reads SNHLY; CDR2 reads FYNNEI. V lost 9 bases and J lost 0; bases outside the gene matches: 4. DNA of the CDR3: TGTGCCAGTTCGACAGGGGATAGCAATCAGCCCCAGCATTTT. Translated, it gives CASSTGDSNQPQHF.

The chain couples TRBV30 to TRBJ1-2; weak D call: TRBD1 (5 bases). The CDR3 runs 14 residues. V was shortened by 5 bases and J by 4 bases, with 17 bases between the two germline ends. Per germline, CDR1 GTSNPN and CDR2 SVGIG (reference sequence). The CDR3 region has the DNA TGTGCCTGGTCCACGCCCGGGACTTCCTATGGCTACACCTTC. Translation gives CAWSTPGTSYGYTF.

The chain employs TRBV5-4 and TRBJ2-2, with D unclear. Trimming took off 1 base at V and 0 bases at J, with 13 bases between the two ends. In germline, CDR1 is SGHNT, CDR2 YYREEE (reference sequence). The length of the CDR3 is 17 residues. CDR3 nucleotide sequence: TGTGCCAGCAGCTTGAGTATTTCTACCGCGAACACCGGGGAGCTGTTTTTT. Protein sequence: CASSLSISTANTGELFF.

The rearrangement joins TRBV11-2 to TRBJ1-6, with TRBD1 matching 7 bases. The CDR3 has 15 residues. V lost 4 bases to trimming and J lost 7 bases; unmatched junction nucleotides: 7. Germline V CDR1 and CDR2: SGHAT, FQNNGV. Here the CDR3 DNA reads TGTGCCAGCAGCTCTCGACAGGGAGTGAATTCACCCCTCCACTTT. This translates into CASSSRQGVNSPLHF.

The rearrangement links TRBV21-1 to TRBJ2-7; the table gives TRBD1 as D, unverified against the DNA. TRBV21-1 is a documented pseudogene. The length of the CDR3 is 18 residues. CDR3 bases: TGTGCCAGCAGCAAAGCAGAGGGGTGGGGCGACAGGTCCTACGAGCAGTACTTC. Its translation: CASSKAEGWGDRSYEQYF.

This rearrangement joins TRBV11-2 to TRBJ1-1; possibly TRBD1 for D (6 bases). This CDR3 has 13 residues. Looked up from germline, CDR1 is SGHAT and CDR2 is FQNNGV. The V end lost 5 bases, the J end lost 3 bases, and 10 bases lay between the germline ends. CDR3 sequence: CASSPRGDTEAFF. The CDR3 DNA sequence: TGTGCCAGCAGCCCCAGGGGCGACACTGAAGCTTTCTTT.

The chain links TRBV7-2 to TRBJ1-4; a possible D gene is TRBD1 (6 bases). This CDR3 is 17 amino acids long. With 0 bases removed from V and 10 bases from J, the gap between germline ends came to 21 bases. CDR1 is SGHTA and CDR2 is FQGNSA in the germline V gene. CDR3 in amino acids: CASSLAFTGLKAGKLFF. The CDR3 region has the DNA TGTGCCAGCAGCTTAGCGTTTACAGGGTTAAAGGCGGGAAAACTGTTTTTT.

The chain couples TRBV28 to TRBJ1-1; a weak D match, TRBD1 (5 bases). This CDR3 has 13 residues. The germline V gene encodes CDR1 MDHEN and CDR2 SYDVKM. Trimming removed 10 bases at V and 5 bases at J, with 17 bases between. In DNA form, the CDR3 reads TGTGCCATCAGCAGGGCCCGTCGGACTGAAGCTTTCTTT. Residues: CAISRARRTEAFF.

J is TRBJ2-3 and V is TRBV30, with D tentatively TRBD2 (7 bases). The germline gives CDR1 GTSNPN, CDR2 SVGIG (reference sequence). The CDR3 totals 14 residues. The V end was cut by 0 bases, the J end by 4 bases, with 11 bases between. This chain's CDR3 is CAWSVGGGPDTQYF. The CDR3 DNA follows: TGTGCCTGGAGTGTAGGGGGGGGCCCAGATACGCAGTATTTT.